These 8 T cell receptor beta chains originate from one sample sequenced in a study of blood T cell repertoires in COVID-19. Produced via immunoSEQ multiplex PCR; TCRdb's table is partial and in-frame only. The sample lists about 160,000 clones; 85% to 90% were seen once. Sequenced: peripheral blood. All receptors derive from a young man with COVID-19, enrolled during active disease.

The chain links TRBV28 to TRBJ2-5; no clear D gene. V gave up 0 bases and J gave up 5 bases, with 10 bases separating them. There are 14 residues in the CDR3. Germline V CDR1 and CDR2: MDHEN, SYDVKM. In DNA, the CDR3 is TGTGCCAGCAGTTTATGGTCTAGGCTGGAGACCCAGTACTTC. Protein product: CASSLWSRLETQYF.

The CDR3 nucleotides read TGTGCCAGCAGCGTAGGGACAGTCGATAATTCACCCCTCCACTTT. It codes for CASSVGTVDNSPLHF. The chain links TRBV9 to TRBJ1-6, with a weak D call TRBD1 (6 bases). Trimming took off 0 bases at V and 5 bases at J, with 9 bases between the two ends. Germline CDR1 reads SGDLS; CDR2 reads YYNGEE. The CDR3 runs 15 residues.

This sequence joins TRBV12-3 or TRBV12-4 and TRBJ2-7, with 9 bases fitting TRBD2. The CDR3 has 12 residues. J lost 7 bases, V lost 5 bases, and 3 bases had no gene match. This CDR3 reads CASSRSGREQYF. As DNA, the CDR3 is TGTGCCAGCAGTCGGAGCGGGAGGGAGCAGTACTTC.

As for this clone: One end of the junction is discordant with germline, which a read error may explain. The J gene is TRBJ2-3, the V gene TRBV30; 12 nucleotides match TRBD1. The CDR3 is 15 amino acids. Germline V gives CDR1 GTSNPN, CDR2 SVGIG (reference sequence). The DNA of the CDR3 is TGTGCCTGGAGGGGGGACAGGGGGCAGGGAGATACGCAATATTTT. This gives the protein CAWRGDRGQGDTQYF.

This clone was counted a few times. The J gene is TRBJ2-7, the V gene TRBV7-6; 16 bases are shared with TRBD2. V lost 5 bases, J lost 0 bases, and 13 bases stayed unmatched. This CDR3 has 20 residues. Germline V gene sequence: CDR1 SGHVS, CDR2 FNYEAQ. The chain's CDR3 is CASSPSVGLAGGRFSYEQYF. CDR3 in DNA: TGTGCCAGCAGCCCCTCGGTGGGACTAGCGGGAGGGAGATTCTCCTACGAGCAGTACTTC.

This clone is a singleton in its sample. The chain is built from TRBV5-1 and TRBJ1-1, with a weak D call TRBD1 (6 bases). This CDR3 is built from 14 residues. V shed 3 bases and J shed 3 bases, with 12 bases lying between them. Germline assignment: CDR1 SGHRS and CDR2 YFSETQ. The CDR3 DNA sequence: TGCGCCAGCAGCTCGGAGGACAGTTACACTGAAGCTTTCTTT. Encoded protein: CASSSEDSYTEAFF.

V usage is TRBV30 and J usage is TRBJ1-4, with TRBD1 as a possible D gene (5 bases). Trimming removed 0 bases at V and 5 bases at J, with 13 bases between. The germline CDR1 and CDR2 sequences are GTSNPN and SVGIG (reference sequence). The length of the CDR3 is 15 residues. This CDR3 is CAWSVGDRRNEKLFF. The CDR3 region has the DNA TGTGCCTGGAGTGTAGGTGACAGAAGGAATGAAAAACTGTTTTTT.

The rearrangement joins TRBV27 to TRBJ1-2, with TRBD1 identical over 7 bases. V dropped 6 bases and J dropped 4; count of bases not matched to a gene: 5. Germline CDR1 and CDR2: MNHEY and SMNVEV (reference sequence). The CDR3 extends over 13 amino acids. As DNA, the CDR3 is TGTGCCAGCAGGGAGGGGGCCGCCTATGGCTACACCTTC. Protein sequence: CASREGAAYGYTF.